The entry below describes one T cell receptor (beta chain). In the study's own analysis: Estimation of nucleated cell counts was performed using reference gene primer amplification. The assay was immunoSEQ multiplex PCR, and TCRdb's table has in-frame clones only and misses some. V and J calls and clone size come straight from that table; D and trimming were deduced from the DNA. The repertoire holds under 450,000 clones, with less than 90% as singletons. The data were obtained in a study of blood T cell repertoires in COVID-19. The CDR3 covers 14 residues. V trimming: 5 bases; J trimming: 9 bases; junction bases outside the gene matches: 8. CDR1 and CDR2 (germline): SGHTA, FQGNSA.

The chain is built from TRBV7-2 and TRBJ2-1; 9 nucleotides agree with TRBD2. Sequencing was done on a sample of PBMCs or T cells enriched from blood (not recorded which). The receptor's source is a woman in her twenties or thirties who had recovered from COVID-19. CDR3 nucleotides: TGTGCCAGCAGCCAAGCGGGGGGCCAGGGTGAGCAGTTCTTC. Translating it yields CASSQAGGQGEQFF.